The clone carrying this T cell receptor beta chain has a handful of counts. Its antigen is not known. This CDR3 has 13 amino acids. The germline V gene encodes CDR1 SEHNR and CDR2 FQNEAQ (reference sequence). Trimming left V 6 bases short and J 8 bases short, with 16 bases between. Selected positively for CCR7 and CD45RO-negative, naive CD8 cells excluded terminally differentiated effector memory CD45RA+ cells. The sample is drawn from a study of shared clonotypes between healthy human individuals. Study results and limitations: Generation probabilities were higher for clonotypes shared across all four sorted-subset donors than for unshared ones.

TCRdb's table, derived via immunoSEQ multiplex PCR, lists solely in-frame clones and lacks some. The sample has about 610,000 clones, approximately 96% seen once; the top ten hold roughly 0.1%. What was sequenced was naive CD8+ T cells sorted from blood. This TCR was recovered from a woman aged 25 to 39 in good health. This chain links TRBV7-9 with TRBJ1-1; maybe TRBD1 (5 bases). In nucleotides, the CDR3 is TGTGCCAGCAGACCTCCGGACATCGTAGAAGCTTTCTTT. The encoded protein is CASRPPDIVEAFF.